This T cell receptor beta chain was captured in a study of T cell changes during pregnancy in multiple sclerosis. Repertoires were generated with immunoSEQ multiplex PCR, while TCRdb's copy carries only in-frame clones and drops some. The sample includes about 40,000 clones, nearly 90% of them seen just once. Germline lookup yields CDR1 SGHDT and CDR2 YYEEEE. V lost 2 bases, J lost 0 bases, and 15 bases lay in between. The CDR3 contains 17 residues. The TCR comes from a female donor with multiple sclerosis, enrolled in a pregnancy study. This chain joins TRBV5-6 and TRBJ1-5; D unclear. This material consisted of CD4+ T cells from peripheral blood mononuclear cells, taken in the first trimester of pregnancy. The DNA of the CDR3 is TGTGCCAGCAGCTTTTACAGCTCCTCGGATAGCAATCAGCCCCAGCATTTT. Protein: CASSFYSSSDSNQPQHF.